A single sample is the source of the 20 T cell receptor beta chains below, sequenced in a study of T cells after yellow fever vaccination. TCRdb analysed the 5' RACE reads with MiXCR anew, one entry per CDR3 protein. The sample records roughly 500,000 distinct CDR3 sequences, 19% being singletons. The source material was PBMCs, sampled 15 days after the yellow fever booster vaccination. These receptors were taken from a man younger than 45 who received the YFV17D yellow fever vaccine.

This chain connects TRBV6-5 to TRBJ2-2; no definite D call. This CDR3 spans 14 amino acids. Looked up from germline, CDR1 is MNHEY and CDR2 is SVGAGI. V shed 0 bases and J shed 6 bases, with 8 bases lying between them. This CDR3 reads CASSYSRGAGELFF. In nucleotides, the CDR3 is TGTGCCAGCAGTTACTCCAGAGGTGCCGGGGAGCTGTTTTTT.

This chain connects TRBV10-3 to TRBJ1-6, with 7 nucleotides matching TRBD1. The CDR3 length is 15 residues. Trimming took 3 bases from V and 8 from J; bases not matched to a gene: 7. Germline lookup yields CDR1 ENHRY and CDR2 SYGVKD. CDR3 DNA: TGTGCCATCAGTGAACGACAGGGCGGCGATTCACCCCTCCACTTT. Amino acids: CAISERQGGDSPLHF.

The chain links TRBV10-3 to TRBJ2-1; a weak D match, TRBD2 (5 bases). CDR1 ENHRY and CDR2 SYGVKD come from the germline V gene. Trimming removed 7 bases at V and 0 bases at J, with 10 bases between. The length of the CDR3 is 14 residues. CDR3 DNA sequence: TGTGCCATCACCGATCGGGACTCCTACAATGAGCAGTTCTTC. As protein: CAITDRDSYNEQFF.

This clonotype was seen only a few times. The gene calls are TRBV14 and TRBJ1-3; D uncertain. V shed 8 bases and J shed 5 bases, with 10 bases lying between them. The CDR3 is 12 amino acids. Germline V gene data show CDR1 as SGHDN and CDR2 as FVKESK. The CDR3: CASSPTRNTIYF. The CDR3 coding sequence is TGTGCCAGCTCCCCTACCCGAAACACCATATATTTT.

V usage is TRBV28 and J usage is TRBJ2-7, with a possible D match to TRBD1 (6 bases). The CDR3 has 13 amino acids. Trimming took 8 bases from V and 9 from J, leaving 20 bases between them. Germline lookup yields CDR1 MDHEN and CDR2 SYDVKM. CDR3 protein: CASLGDTPFGQYF. The CDR3 DNA reads TGTGCCAGCCTGGGGGACACCCCGTTCGGGCAGTACTTC.

This chain links TRBV27 with TRBJ2-7; TRBD1 is a possible D gene (5 bases). Deletions cut 1 base from V and 4 bases from J, with 11 bases between. The CDR3 contains 14 residues. Germline V gene data show CDR1 as MNHEY and CDR2 as SMNVEV (reference sequence). CDR3 residues: CASSLWQGPYEQYF. CDR3 coding DNA: TGTGCCAGCAGTTTATGGCAGGGCCCTTACGAGCAGTACTTC.

The CDR3 bases are TGTGCCAGCAGTTACGAGGGCTCTGGGGCCAACGTCCTGACTTTC. Its protein product is CASSYEGSGANVLTF. The chain has TRBV6-5 and TRBJ2-6, with D perhaps matching TRBD2 (5 bases). The V gene's germline CDR1 is MNHEY and CDR2 SVGAGI. The CDR3 has 15 residues. V lost 2 bases and J lost 0, with 5 bases in between.

This clonotype has more than one count but fewer than ten. The chain has TRBV6-1 and TRBJ2-7; unclear D gene. The CDR3 sequence is 13 residues long. The ends were cut back, 5 bases at V and 5 bases at J, with 13 bases in the middle. Germline V gives CDR1 MNHNS, CDR2 SASEGT. CDR3 in amino acids: CASSRPAADEQYF. In DNA, the CDR3 is TGTGCCAGCAGTCGGCCCGCTGCGGACGAGCAGTACTTC.

This clonotype appeared a few times. The gene calls are TRBV12-5 and TRBJ2-5, with D perhaps matching TRBD1 (6 bases). This CDR3 has 12 residues. V was pared by 6 bases and J by 4 bases, with 9 bases between. The germline CDR1 and CDR2 sequences are LGHNT and FRNRAP. DNA of the CDR3: TGTGCTAGTGGCCGGGACATAGAGACCCAGTACTTC. This sequence encodes CASGRDIETQYF.

This clonotype was seen only a few times. The chain has TRBV20-1 and TRBJ2-5, with unresolved D. The germline V gene has CDR1 DFQATT and CDR2 SNEGSKA (reference sequence). This CDR3 has 14 amino acids. The V end lost 4 bases, the J end lost 1 base, and 13 bases lay between the germline ends. The CDR3 nucleotides read TGCAGTGCTATGTGGACGAATACCCAAGAGACCCAGTACTTC. This translates into CSAMWTNTQETQYF.

The chain is built from TRBV28 and TRBJ2-5, with D possibly being TRBD2 (5 bases). The CDR3 consists of 15 residues. The V end was cut by 6 bases, the J end by 3 bases, with 17 bases between. The germline V gene encodes CDR1 MDHEN and CDR2 SYDVKM. This CDR3 reads CASRYLAGFKETQYF. The CDR3 DNA sequence: TGTGCCAGCAGATACTTGGCGGGCTTCAAAGAGACCCAGTACTTC.

The chain is built from TRBV19 and TRBJ2-1; D is unclear. There are 15 residues in the CDR3. Trimming removed 3 bases at V and 8 bases at J, with 17 bases between. The V gene's germline CDR1 is LNHDA and CDR2 SQIVND (reference sequence). The CDR3 reads CASSIPSAAYYEQFF. The CDR3 DNA follows: TGTGCCAGTAGTATCCCCTCCGCCGCTTACTATGAGCAGTTCTTC.

The chain combines TRBV10-3 with TRBJ2-7; 8 bases align to TRBD1. The germline CDR1 and CDR2 sequences are ENHRY and SYGVKD. The CDR3 runs 15 residues. Trimming cost V 4 bases and J 2 bases; bases outside gene matches: 7. The CDR3 DNA sequence: TGTGCCATCAGTGCCGGGACAGGACTTACCTACGAGCAGTACTTC. It yields the protein CAISAGTGLTYEQYF.

In its sample, this clonotype was seen a few times. The chain links TRBV19 to TRBJ2-3, with a tentative D call TRBD2 (6 bases). Germline CDR1 reads LNHDA; CDR2 reads SQIVND (reference sequence). The CDR3 loop spans 11 amino acids. The V end was cut by 9 bases, the J end by 5 bases, with 9 bases between. CDR3 amino acids: CASRREDTQYF. In DNA, the CDR3 is TGTGCCAGCCGGAGGGAAGATACGCAGTATTTT.

A word on this clonotype: One end of the junction is discordant with germline, which a read error may explain. V usage is TRBV7-7 and J usage is TRBJ2-2; D is uncertain. CDR1 SSHAT and CDR2 FNYEAQ come from the germline V gene (reference sequence). The CDR3 loop spans 12 amino acids. This CDR3 is CASSLVSGELFF. The CDR3 region has the DNA TGTGCTAGCAGCTTAGTTTCCGGGGAGCTGTTTTTT.

The chain carries TRBV15 and TRBJ2-1, with 8 nucleotides matching TRBD1. CDR3 length: 14 residues. CDR1 and CDR2 (germline): LNHNV, YYDKDF (reference sequence). Trimming took 0 bases from V and 6 from J; bases not matched to a gene: 1. CDR3 sequence reads: CATSREGQANEQFF. CDR3 in DNA: TGTGCCACCAGCAGAGAGGGACAGGCCAATGAGCAGTTCTTC.

The genes are TRBV10-3 and TRBJ2-2, with D unclear. V was trimmed by 4 bases and J by 1 base, leaving 10 bases between them. The CDR3 totals 15 residues. Germline V gene data show CDR1 as ENHRY and CDR2 as SYGVKD. The CDR3 nucleotides read TGTGCCATCAGTGTTGAGACTTTGAACACCGGGGAGCTGTTTTTT. This encodes CAISVETLNTGELFF.

This clonotype was seen only a few times. Written as DNA, the CDR3 is TGCAGTGCTCTCCTCAGGGTTAGCAATCAGCCCCAGCATTTT. This gives the protein CSALLRVSNQPQHF. This rearrangement joins TRBV20-1 to TRBJ1-5, with D tentatively TRBD1 (5 bases). Germline-derived CDR1 and CDR2 are DFQATT and SNEGSKA (reference sequence). This CDR3 is 14 amino acids long. V gave up 5 bases and J gave up 0 bases, with 11 bases separating them.

The table lists this clonotype with a few counts. The gene calls are TRBV7-9 and TRBJ1-4; no clear D gene. V lost 5 bases, J lost 6 bases, and 7 bases lay in between. CDR3 length equals 12 residues. Per the germline V gene, CDR1 is SEHNR and CDR2 is FQNEAQ (reference sequence). CDR3 in DNA: TGTGCCAGCAGCCTGAACTATGAAAAACTGTTTTTT. Translation gives CASSLNYEKLFF.

V usage is TRBV5-4 and J usage is TRBJ2-1; D might be TRBD2 (6 bases). Germline loops: CDR1 SGHNT, CDR2 YYREEE (reference sequence). The CDR3 has 13 residues. The V end lost 9 bases, the J end lost 10 bases, and 20 bases lay between the germline ends. This CDR3 reads CATGSGDLEEQFF. The CDR3 DNA follows: TGTGCCACCGGTTCGGGAGACCTTGAAGAGCAGTTCTTC.